Below are 16 T cell receptor beta chains sequenced from a single sample in a study of T-cell memory formation after mild COVID-19. MiXCR, applied by TCRdb to the 5' RACE reads, yields one record per CDR3 protein. Of around 420,000 distinct CDR3 sequences detected, less than 25% appear once; the ten largest clones hold roughly 8.7%. Sequences were obtained from PBMCs or a T cell subset sorted from them (not recorded which). These receptors were obtained from an adult woman who had mild COVID-19 (a few samples of this study predate the infection). Cell type and time point are not known.

This clonotype has just a few counts. The chain joins TRBV29-1 to TRBJ2-7; no firm D call. The V end was cut by 5 bases, the J end by 6 bases, with 8 bases between. The CDR3 runs 10 residues. CDR1 SQVTM and CDR2 ANQGSEA come from the germline V gene. CDR3 sequence: CSVIWGEQYF. CDR3 DNA sequence: TGCAGCGTTATATGGGGCGAGCAGTACTTC.

In its sample, this clonotype was seen a few times. The chain has TRBV7-2 and TRBJ1-5, with D perhaps TRBD1 (6 bases). V lost 0 bases and J lost 3, with 9 bases in between. Germline CDR1 is SGHTA and CDR2 is FQGNSA. CDR3 size: 15 residues. CDR3 DNA sequence: TGTGCCAGCAGCTTAGCAGGGGGATTCAATCAGCCCCAGCATTTT. This translates into CASSLAGGFNQPQHF.

This clonotype turned up a few times. The rearrangement uses TRBV6-6 and TRBJ2-5; D is possibly TRBD2 (6 bases). CDR3 size: 13 residues. The germline V gene encodes CDR1 MNHNY and CDR2 SVGAGI (reference sequence). Trimming shortened V by 6 bases and J by 5 bases, and 13 bases separated the two germline ends. The CDR3 bases are TGTGCCAGCAGGGCCGGGGGAGAGGAGACCCAGTACTTC. Encoded protein: CASRAGGEETQYF.

This clonotype was counted a few times. V is TRBV20-1 and J is TRBJ2-3, with D unclear. The length of the CDR3 is 15 residues. Germline V gene sequence: CDR1 DFQATT, CDR2 SNEGSKA (reference sequence). The V gene lost 0 bases and the J gene lost 2 bases, with 12 bases spanning the gap. The CDR3 DNA reads as TGCAGTGCTAGAGATCCTGTGGGGTACACAGATACGCAGTATTTT. Translating it yields CSARDPVGYTDTQYF.

This clonotype was counted a few times. This chain connects TRBV6-5 to TRBJ2-1, with TRBD2 identical over 8 bases. The CDR3 is made up of 16 amino acids. The J segment lost 8 bases and the V segment lost 4 bases, leaving 13 bases of the junction unmatched. Looked up from germline, CDR1 is MNHEY and CDR2 is SVGAGI. This CDR3 is CASSWRGRTAGDEQFF. CDR3 nucleotides: TGTGCCAGCAGTTGGCGCGGGAGGACCGCAGGCGATGAGCAGTTCTTC.

V and J are TRBV20-1 and TRBJ2-1; the D gene could be TRBD1 or TRBD2 (7 bases each). There are 16 residues in the CDR3. Germline CDR1 is DFQATT and CDR2 is SNEGSKA (reference sequence). Trimming shortened V by 2 bases and J by 6 bases, and 20 bases separated the two germline ends. In nucleotides, the CDR3 is TGCAGTGCTAGACAACCTCGGGACAGCGGGGTCAATGAGCAGTTCTTC. Translation gives CSARQPRDSGVNEQFF.

This clonotype was detected only a few times. The chain combines TRBV5-1 with TRBJ1-1; maybe TRBD1 (6 bases). The CDR3 extends over 15 amino acids. The germline CDR1 and CDR2 sequences are SGHRS and YFSETQ. Trimming shortened V by 4 bases and J by 7 bases, and 20 bases separated the two germline ends. The CDR3 is CASSPRTSGGLEAFF. The CDR3 nucleotides are TGCGCCAGCAGCCCGAGGACCTCGGGGGGCCTTGAAGCTTTCTTT.

The chain employs TRBV7-9 and TRBJ2-5; TRBD1 agrees at 7 bases. The CDR3 is 14 amino acids. The germline CDR1 and CDR2 sequences are SEHNR and FQNEAQ (reference sequence). With 5 bases clipped from V and 5 bases from J, the junction kept 8 bases outside the gene matches. The CDR3, as DNA: TGTGCCAGCAGCCAGATTACAGGGGTCGAGACCCAGTACTTC. The encoded protein is CASSQITGVETQYF.

A few counts support this clonotype. The rearrangement joins TRBV5-1 to TRBJ2-7, with D unclear. There are 12 residues in the CDR3. V dropped 3 bases and J dropped 6 bases, with 10 bases sitting between them. Germline V gives CDR1 SGHRS, CDR2 YFSETQ. The CDR3: CASSWDGSEQYF. In DNA form, the CDR3 reads TGCGCCAGCAGCTGGGATGGATCCGAGCAGTACTTC.

This clonotype was counted once. The rearrangement uses TRBV7-9 and TRBJ1-5; 9 bases line up with TRBD1. The V segment lost 1 base and the J segment 5 bases; nucleotides outside the gene matches: 3. The CDR3 has 15 amino acids. Per germline, CDR1 SEHNR and CDR2 FQNEAQ (reference sequence). CDR3 residues: CASSLGTGEDQPQHF. DNA for the CDR3: TGTGCCAGCAGCTTAGGGACAGGGGAGGATCAGCCCCAGCATTTT.

This clonotype was seen only a few times. The V call is TRBV20-1, the J call TRBJ2-5; weak D call: TRBD1 (5 bases). Germline assignment: CDR1 DFQATT and CDR2 SNEGSKA (reference sequence). The CDR3 runs to 13 residues. The V and J ends lost 5 bases and 2 bases respectively, with 12 bases between them. As DNA, the CDR3 is TGCAGTGCTGATCCCAGGGTACAAGAGACCCAGTACTTC. Its translation: CSADPRVQETQYF.

This clonotype was counted a few times. This chain uses TRBV29-1 with TRBJ2-5, with D maybe TRBD1 (5 bases). In germline, CDR1 is SQVTM, CDR2 ANQGSEA. Trimming removed 3 bases from V and 6 bases from J, with 8 bases in between. CDR3 length equals 11 residues. The CDR3 region is CSVDQGKTQYF. The CDR3 DNA reads TGCAGCGTTGACCAGGGAAAGACCCAGTACTTC.

This chain uses TRBV12-3 or TRBV12-4 with TRBJ2-3; 7 bases align to TRBD2. V trimming: 5 bases; J trimming: 5 bases; junction bases outside the gene matches: 16. CDR3 length equals 17 residues. The CDR3: CASSPPTSGARGDTQYF. CDR3 bases: TGTGCCAGCAGTCCGCCTACAAGCGGGGCCCGGGGAGATACGCAGTATTTT.

This clonotype was detected only a few times. V usage is TRBV5-1 and J usage is TRBJ1-4, with 7 bases matching TRBD1. The V and J ends lost 0 bases and 7 bases, in that order; junction bases with no gene match: 3. This CDR3 region has 14 residues. Germline assignment: CDR1 SGHRS and CDR2 YFSETQ. The CDR3 spells CASSLGTGLEKLFF. CDR3 in DNA: TGCGCCAGCAGCTTGGGGACAGGACTTGAAAAACTGTTTTTT.

In this sample, this clonotype turned up a few times. The chain links TRBV4-3 to TRBJ2-3; tentative D call: TRBD1 (8 bases). V lost 2 bases and J lost 2, with 14 bases in between. This CDR3 has 16 residues. Germline CDR1 reads LGHNA; CDR2 reads YSLEER. The CDR3 region has the DNA TGCGCCAGCAGCCAACGACAGGGGAGGGCCACAGATACGCAGTATTTT. It yields the protein CASSQRQGRATDTQYF.

The V and J genes are TRBV19 and TRBJ1-2; perhaps TRBD1 as D (6 bases). CDR1 LNHDA and CDR2 SQIVND come from the germline V gene (reference sequence). The CDR3 has 14 residues. V was pared by 3 bases and J by 7 bases, with 15 bases between. CDR3 protein: CASSIPGGVFGYTF. The CDR3 DNA reads TGTGCCAGTAGTATTCCGGGGGGCGTGTTTGGCTACACCTTC.